These 10 T cell receptor beta chains came from one sample sequenced in a study of post-analysis software for immune sequencing data. General study findings and limits: When patients were compared with controls, 5 or 6 TRBV segments were more frequent, TRBV5-6, TRBV5-1 and TRBV20-1 among them.

Prepared libraries of TCR beta cDNA carried unique molecular identifiers. TCRdb analysed the PCR reads with MiXCR anew, one entry per CDR3 protein. The data show about half a million distinct CDR3 sequences, around a third seen once. No antigen has been identified for these receptors. Input material: blood. Receptors originate from a girl aged 2 to 17 with multiple sclerosis.

This chain joins TRBV9 and TRBJ1-2, with TRBD1 matching over 7 bases. The junction had 12 bases not matched to a gene; V was cut back by 2 bases and J by 8 bases. The CDR3 runs 15 residues. The germline V gene encodes CDR1 SGDLS and CDR2 YYNGEE. CDR3 DNA sequence: TGTGCCAGCAGCGTCGACCCAGACAGGGTGAGGGGCTACACCTTC. Translation: CASSVDPDRVRGYTF.

The rearrangement links TRBV5-1 to TRBJ2-5, with D perhaps TRBD2 (6 bases). CDR1 and CDR2 (germline): SGHRS, YFSETQ. This CDR3 is 15 amino acids long. V shed 2 bases and J shed 1 base, with 12 bases lying between them. The CDR3, as DNA: TGCGCCAGCAGCTTACTAGCAGTAACCCAAGAGACCCAGTACTTC. Protein: CASSLLAVTQETQYF.

This clonotype was counted a few times. The chain uses TRBV20-1 and TRBJ1-1, with D uncertain. Germline CDR1 DFQATT, CDR2 SNEGSKA (reference sequence). Trimming shortened V by 5 bases and J by 4 bases, and 11 bases separated the two germline ends. The CDR3 has 12 residues. The CDR3 DNA follows: TGCAGTGCTTCTCAGATATCCACTGAAGCTTTCTTT. Translation gives CSASQISTEAFF.

The V gene is TRBV29-1, the J gene TRBJ1-2; TRBD1 is a possible D gene (6 bases). Per the germline V gene, CDR1 is SQVTM and CDR2 is ANQGSEA. CDR3 length: 13 amino acids. The V and J ends lost 4 bases and 6 bases respectively, with 15 bases between them. DNA for the CDR3: TGCAGCGTTGGCCGCTCAGGGGCGGATGGCTACACCTTC. Translation: CSVGRSGADGYTF. The whole variable domain, filled in from reference TRBV29-1 and TRBJ1-2, reads SAVISQKPSRDICQRGTSLTIQCQVDSQVTMMFWYRQQPGQSLTLIATANQGSEATYESGFVIDKFPISRPNLTFSTLTVSNMSPEDSSIYLCSVGRSGADGYTFGSGTRLTVV.

This clonotype has more than one count but fewer than ten. The chain combines TRBV7-3 with TRBJ2-3, with 7 positions matching TRBD2. The V gene's germline CDR1 is SGHTA and CDR2 FQGTGA. The J segment lost 4 bases and the V segment lost 4 bases, leaving 8 bases of the junction unmatched. The CDR3 consists of 15 residues. The CDR3 nucleotides read TGTGCCAGCAGCTCAGGGACTATTATCCCAGATACGCAGTATTTT. Its translation: CASSSGTIIPDTQYF.

The chain links TRBV6-1 to TRBJ2-1, with TRBD2 as a possible D gene (6 bases). In germline, CDR1 is MNHNS, CDR2 SASEGT. This CDR3 has 14 residues. The germline V and J ends were trimmed by 4 bases and 9 bases, with 16 bases remaining between them. The CDR3 coding sequence is TGTGCCAGCAGTGTAACTACTAGCCCTGGTGAGCAGTTCTTC. This sequence encodes CASSVTTSPGEQFF.

This clonotype has just a few counts. The chain is built from TRBV12-5 and TRBJ1-1; D perhaps matches TRBD1 (5 bases). The CDR3 has 15 amino acids. Trimming left V 2 bases short and J 2 bases short, with 12 bases between. CDR1 is LGHNT, CDR2 FRNRAP, per germline. The CDR3 region is CASGLLSQGNTEAFF. CDR3 in DNA: TGTGCTAGTGGTTTGTTATCCCAGGGTAACACTGAAGCTTTCTTT.

This clonotype was recorded a few times. V usage is TRBV6-1 and J usage is TRBJ1-1; D unclear. CDR1 is MNHNS, CDR2 SASEGT, per germline. There are 15 residues in the CDR3. The V and J ends lost 6 bases and 7 bases respectively, with 21 bases between them. As DNA, the CDR3 is TGTGCCAGCAGGCCGTTGGACTCCGAGATGATTGAAGCTTTCTTT. Residues: CASRPLDSEMIEAFF.

A few counts support this clonotype. The rearrangement joins TRBV3-1 to TRBJ2-1; 14 bases are a match to TRBD2. This CDR3 region has 21 residues. CDR1 LGHDT and CDR2 YNNKEL come from the germline V gene (reference sequence). J was trimmed by 0 bases and V by 0 bases; bases with no gene match: 10. CDR3 in amino acids: CASSQDFGTSGGRSSYNEQFF. The CDR3, as DNA: TGTGCCAGCAGCCAAGACTTCGGGACTAGCGGGGGCCGGAGCTCCTACAATGAGCAGTTCTTC.

The chain employs TRBV7-6 and TRBJ1-3; D is unresolved. The CDR3 sequence is 15 residues long. Looked up from germline, CDR1 is SGHVS and CDR2 is FNYEAQ. Trimming left V 0 bases short and J 3 bases short, with 9 bases between. CDR3 in amino acids: CASSLAEGGGNTIYF. CDR3 DNA: TGTGCCAGCAGCTTAGCGGAGGGTGGTGGAAACACCATATATTTT. Supplemented by reference TRBV7-6 and TRBJ1-3, the full variable domain reads GAGVSQSPRYKVTKRGQDVALRCDPISGHVSLYWYRQALGQGPEFLTYFNYEAQQDKSGLPNDRFSAERPEGSISTLTIQRTEQRDSAMYRCASSLAEGGGNTIYFGEGSWLTVV.